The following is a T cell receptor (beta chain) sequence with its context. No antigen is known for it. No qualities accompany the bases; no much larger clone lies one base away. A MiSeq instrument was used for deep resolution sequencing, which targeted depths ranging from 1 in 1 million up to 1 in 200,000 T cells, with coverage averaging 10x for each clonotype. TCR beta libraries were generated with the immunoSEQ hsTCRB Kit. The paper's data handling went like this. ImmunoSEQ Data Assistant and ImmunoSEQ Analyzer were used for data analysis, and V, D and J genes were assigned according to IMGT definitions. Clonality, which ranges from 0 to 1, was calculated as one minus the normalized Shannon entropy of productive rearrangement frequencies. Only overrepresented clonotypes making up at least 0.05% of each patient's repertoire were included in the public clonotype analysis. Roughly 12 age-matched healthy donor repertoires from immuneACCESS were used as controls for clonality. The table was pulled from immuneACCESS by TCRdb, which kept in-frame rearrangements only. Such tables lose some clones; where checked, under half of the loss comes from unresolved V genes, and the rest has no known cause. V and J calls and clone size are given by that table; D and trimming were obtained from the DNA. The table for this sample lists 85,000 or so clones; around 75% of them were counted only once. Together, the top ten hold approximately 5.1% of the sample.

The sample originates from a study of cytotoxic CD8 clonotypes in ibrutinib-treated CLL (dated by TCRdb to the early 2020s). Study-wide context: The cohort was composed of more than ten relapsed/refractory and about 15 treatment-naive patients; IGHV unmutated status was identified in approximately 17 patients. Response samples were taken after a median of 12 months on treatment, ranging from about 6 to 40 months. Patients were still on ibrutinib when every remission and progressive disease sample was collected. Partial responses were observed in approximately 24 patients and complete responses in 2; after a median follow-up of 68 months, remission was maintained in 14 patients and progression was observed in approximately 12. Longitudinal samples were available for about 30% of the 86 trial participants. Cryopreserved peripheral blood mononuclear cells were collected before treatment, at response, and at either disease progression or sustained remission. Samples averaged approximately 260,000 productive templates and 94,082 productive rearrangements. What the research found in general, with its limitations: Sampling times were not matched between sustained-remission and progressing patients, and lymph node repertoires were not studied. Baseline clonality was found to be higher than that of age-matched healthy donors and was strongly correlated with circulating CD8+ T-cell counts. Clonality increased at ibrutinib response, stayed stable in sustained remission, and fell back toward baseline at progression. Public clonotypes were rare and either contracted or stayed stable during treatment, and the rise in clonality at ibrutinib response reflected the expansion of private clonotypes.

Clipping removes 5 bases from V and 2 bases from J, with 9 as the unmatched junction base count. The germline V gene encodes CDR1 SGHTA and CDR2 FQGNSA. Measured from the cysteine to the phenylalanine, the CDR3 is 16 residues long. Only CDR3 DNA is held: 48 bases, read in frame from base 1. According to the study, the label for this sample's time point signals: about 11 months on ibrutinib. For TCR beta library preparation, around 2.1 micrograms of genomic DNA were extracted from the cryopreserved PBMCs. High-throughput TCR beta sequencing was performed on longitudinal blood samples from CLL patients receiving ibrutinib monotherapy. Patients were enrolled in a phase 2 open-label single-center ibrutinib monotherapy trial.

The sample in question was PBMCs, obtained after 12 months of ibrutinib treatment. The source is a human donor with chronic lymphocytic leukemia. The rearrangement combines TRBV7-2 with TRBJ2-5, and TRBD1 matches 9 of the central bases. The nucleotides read TGTGCCAGCAGCAAGGACAGGGGCGCCCCTCAAGAGACCCAGTACTTC. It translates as CASSKDRGAPQETQYF.